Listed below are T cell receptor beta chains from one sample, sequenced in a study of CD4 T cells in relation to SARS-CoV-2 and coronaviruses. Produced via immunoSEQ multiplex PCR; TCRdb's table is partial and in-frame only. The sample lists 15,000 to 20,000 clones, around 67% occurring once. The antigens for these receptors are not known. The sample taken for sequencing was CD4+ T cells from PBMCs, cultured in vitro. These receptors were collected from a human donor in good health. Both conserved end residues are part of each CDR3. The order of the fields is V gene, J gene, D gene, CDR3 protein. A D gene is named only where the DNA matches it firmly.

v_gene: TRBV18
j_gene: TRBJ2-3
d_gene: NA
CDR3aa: CASSPGVDTQYF

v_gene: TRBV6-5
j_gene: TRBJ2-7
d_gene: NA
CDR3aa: CASSPQGVEQYF

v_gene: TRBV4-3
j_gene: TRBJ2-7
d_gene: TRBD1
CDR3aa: CASSLRVTGSYEQYF

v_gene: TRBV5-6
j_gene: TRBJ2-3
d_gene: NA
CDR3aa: CASSSLEIITDTQYF

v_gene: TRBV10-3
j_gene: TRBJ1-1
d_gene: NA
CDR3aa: CAIAHGGPDTEAFF

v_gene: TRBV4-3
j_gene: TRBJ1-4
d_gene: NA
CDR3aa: CASSQELGVKKLFF

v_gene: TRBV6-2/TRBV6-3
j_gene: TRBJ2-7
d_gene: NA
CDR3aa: CASSSPESSYEQYF

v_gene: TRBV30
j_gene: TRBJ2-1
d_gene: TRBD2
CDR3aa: CAWSVFSSGRNNEQFF

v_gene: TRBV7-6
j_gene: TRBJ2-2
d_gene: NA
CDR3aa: CASSQDLLGELFF

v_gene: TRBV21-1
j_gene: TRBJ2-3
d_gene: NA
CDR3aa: CASSKDGPSGWITDTQYF

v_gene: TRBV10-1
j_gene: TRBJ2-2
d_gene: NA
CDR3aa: CASRPYTGELFF

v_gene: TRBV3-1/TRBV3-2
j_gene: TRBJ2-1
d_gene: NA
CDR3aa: CASSQEVVSYNEQFF

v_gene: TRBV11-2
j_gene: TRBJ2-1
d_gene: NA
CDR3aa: CASSLDGRNYNEQFF

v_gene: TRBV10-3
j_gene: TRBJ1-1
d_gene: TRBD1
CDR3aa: CAISELMGQGATFF

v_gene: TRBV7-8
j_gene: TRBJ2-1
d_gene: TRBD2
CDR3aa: CASSLGAGGRPPINNEQFF

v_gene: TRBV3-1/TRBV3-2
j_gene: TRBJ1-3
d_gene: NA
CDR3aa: CASSLGRRTSGNTIYF

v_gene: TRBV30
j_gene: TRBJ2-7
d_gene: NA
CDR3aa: CAWSVQAGPYEQYF

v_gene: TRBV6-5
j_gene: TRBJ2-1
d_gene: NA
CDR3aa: CASSYGLPSYNEQFF

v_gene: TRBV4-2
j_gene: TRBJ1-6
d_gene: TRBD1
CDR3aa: CASSQEGQVMVSPLHF

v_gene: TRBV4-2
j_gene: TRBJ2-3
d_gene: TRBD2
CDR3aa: CASSQQGGADTQYF

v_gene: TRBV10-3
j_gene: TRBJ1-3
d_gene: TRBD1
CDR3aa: CAISEGQGQNTIYF

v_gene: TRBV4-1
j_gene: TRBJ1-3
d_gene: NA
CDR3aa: CASSQGSPGASGNTIYF

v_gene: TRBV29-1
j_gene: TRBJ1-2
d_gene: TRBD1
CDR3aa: CSVQSTGGDYGYTF

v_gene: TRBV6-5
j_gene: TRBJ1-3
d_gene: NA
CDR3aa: CASRKGSGNTIYF

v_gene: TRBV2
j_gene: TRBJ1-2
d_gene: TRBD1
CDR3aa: CASSELRTGAGYGYTF

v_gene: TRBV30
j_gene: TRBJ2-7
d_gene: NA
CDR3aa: CAWTPPRGTVGQYF

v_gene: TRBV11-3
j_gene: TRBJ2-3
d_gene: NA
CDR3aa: CASSLQGQTTDTQYF

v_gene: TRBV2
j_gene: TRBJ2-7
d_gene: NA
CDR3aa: CASSLGGSRDEQYF

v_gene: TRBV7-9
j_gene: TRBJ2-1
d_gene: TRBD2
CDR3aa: CASSLGLAGGRNLRDEQFF

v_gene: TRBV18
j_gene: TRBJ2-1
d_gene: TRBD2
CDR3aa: CASSPSEAGGRSEQFF

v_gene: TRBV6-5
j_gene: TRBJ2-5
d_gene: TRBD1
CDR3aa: CASSWTGDQETQYF

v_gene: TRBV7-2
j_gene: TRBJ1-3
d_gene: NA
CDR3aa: CASSLSGWGNTIYF

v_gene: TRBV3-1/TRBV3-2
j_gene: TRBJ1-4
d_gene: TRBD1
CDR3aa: CASSQADRGRSNEKLFF

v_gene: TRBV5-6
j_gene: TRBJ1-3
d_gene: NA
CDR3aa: CASSLAVVSGNTIYF

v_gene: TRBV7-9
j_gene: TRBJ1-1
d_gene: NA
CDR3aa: CASSPRQLTNTEAFF

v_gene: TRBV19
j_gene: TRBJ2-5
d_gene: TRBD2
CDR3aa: CASSRTSGSQETQYF

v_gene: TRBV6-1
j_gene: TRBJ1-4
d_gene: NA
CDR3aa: CASSEARGNEKLFF

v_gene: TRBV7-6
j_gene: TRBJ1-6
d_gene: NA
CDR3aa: CASSTDSSYNSPLHF

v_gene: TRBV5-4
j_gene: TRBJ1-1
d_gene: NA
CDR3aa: CASSTDRTNTEAFF